Listed below are T cell receptor beta chains from one sample, sequenced in a study of T cells expressing NK-cell markers. TCRdb reanalyzed the 5' RACE reads, giving one entry per CDR3 protein sequence and no DNA. This sample's table reports about 170,000 distinct CDR3 sequences. Sequencing used blood T cells: a sorted CD56 or NKG2C T cell subset, CD4+ or CD8+ T cells, or bulk PBMC T cells (not recorded which). These receptor sequences come from a man aged 18-75 years in good health. CDR3s include the opening cysteine and the closing phenylalanine or tryptophan.

j_call v_call cdr3_aa
TRBJ2-7 TRBV7-6 CASSPGQADSYEQYF
TRBJ1-1 TRBV6-1 CAGRQGQDTEAFF
TRBJ2-1 TRBV19 CASSIGSGPYNEQFF
TRBJ1-1 TRBV14 CASRDGGSHTEAFF
TRBJ2-7 TRBV2 CASSEGIDDEQYF
TRBJ1-2 TRBV10-3 CAISLDRDHYGYTF
TRBJ2-1 TRBV3-1 CASSQAAGGSYNEQFF
TRBJ2-1 TRBV5-1 CASSPPALGDEQFF
TRBJ2-1 TRBV7-2 CASSQKGAGSRGNEQFF
TRBJ1-2 TRBV6-5 CASSYSDRNYGYTF
TRBJ2-4 TRBV2 CASSEVVGGNIQYF
TRBJ2-1 TRBV6-2/TRBV6-3 CASRGGAGGPYNEQFF
TRBJ2-7 TRBV6-2/TRBV6-3 CASTPRDQAPYEQYF
TRBJ2-2 TRBV7-8 CASSLTGTGDPTGELFF
TRBJ2-1 TRBV20-1 CSARDPDRVGYEQFF
TRBJ2-7 TRBV28 CASSVGAMSYEQYF
TRBJ2-7 TRBV7-8 CASSFLGVGPFSEQYF
TRBJ1-5 TRBV3-1 CASSQDVYQPQHF
TRBJ2-6 TRBV9 CASSFGQGAANVLTF
TRBJ2-1 TRBV27 CASRRSANLNEQFF
TRBJ2-3 TRBV6-2/TRBV6-3 CASSYSETDTQYF
TRBJ2-6 TRBV6-4 CASSEGTGAGANVLTF
TRBJ1-1 TRBV7-3 CASSLELNTEAFF
TRBJ2-2 TRBV11-2 CASSLVIGELFF
TRBJ2-5 TRBV5-4 CASSPWGFQAETQYF
TRBJ1-5 TRBV6-1 CASLEGKDREFQPQHF
TRBJ2-7 TRBV19 CASSPGTSAYLGYEQYF
TRBJ1-1 TRBV21-1 CASSKRGQIATEAFF
TRBJ2-1 TRBV12-3/TRBV12-4 CASSLGPTKYNEQFF
TRBJ1-1 TRBV29-1 CSVEDQGGSTEAFF
TRBJ2-6 TRBV9 CASSVLKGNPGANVLTF
TRBJ1-2 TRBV12-5 CASGLEGAYGYTF
TRBJ2-4 TRBV24-1 CATTSGGTNIQYF
TRBJ2-2 TRBV7-9 CASRRTGIVASTGELFF
TRBJ2-3 TRBV5-1 CASSLSGGMTDTQYF
TRBJ2-5 TRBV5-1 CASSLASGEETQYF
TRBJ2-7 TRBV10-3 CASAGTGWEQYF